This TCR beta chain appears in the sequencing data of a study of T cell responses to AZD1222 COVID-19 vaccine (dated by TCRdb to the early 2020s). With respect to the entire study: A total of approximately 230 trial participants underwent TCR sequencing, of whom some 210 received two doses of AZD1222 and some 26 received two doses of the MenACWY control vaccine. Trial participants were enrolled by age into subgroups of 18-55, 56-69 and 70-plus years, and roughly 150, 30 and 60 TCR-sequenced participants, respectively, were included in these subgroups. The study at large found these results: Nearly half of unique spike-specific TCRs reportedly recognized epitopes outside regions mutated in the B.1.351 and B.1.1.7 variants. Spike-specific TCR breadth and depth rose significantly after two AZD1222 doses compared with day 0 and with MenACWY recipients. Most participants were white British and females outnumbered males, and the authors suggested that clonal diversity may have been underestimated. Conclusions about previously exposed vaccinees are limited because only six or seven AZD1222 recipients were SARS-CoV-2 seropositive at baseline. In the small 56-69-year group, the increase in depth fell short of significance, most likely because of low power. Because no day 14 peak-response samples were available, the repertoires could be characterized only after the peak T cell response. The whole spike protein was spanned by vaccine-associated CD4 TCRs, and dominant responses were seen in regions 160-218 and 743-854.

The CDR3 regions of human TCRbeta chains were analyzed by immunosequencing. The paper's data handling went like this. Repertoire TCRs were checked for matches against a reference library of SARS-CoV-2-specific TCRs that had been generated using the MIRA antigen-specificity platform. Breadth was defined as the fraction of unique TCRs that were SARS-CoV-2-associated. Depth was defined as the fraction of total T cells that were SARS-CoV-2-associated. Using the MIRA data, each spike-specific TCR was assigned both to the spike region to which the TCR was reactive and to a CD4 or CD8 class. Log10-transformed breadth and depth values were compared by one-way ANOVA with Sidak's multiple comparisons tests. TCRdb took this table from immuneACCESS and kept in-frame rearrangements with V and J called. Such tables lack part of the clones; where checked against another copy, unresolved V genes explain under half of the gap, and the rest is unexplained. The V and J calls and clone size were taken over from that table, and D and trimming were inferred from the DNA. The table for this sample lists about 120,000 clones; 75% to 95% of them were counted only once. The leading ten clones occupy 4% to 5% of the sample.

A word on this clone: The antigen it recognizes is unknown. No quality values exist for individual bases; no much larger clone is one base distant.

CDR1 and CDR2, per the germline V gene, are SGHTS and YDEGEE. V and J lose 4 bases and 2 bases, and a span of 5 bases separates them. The CDR3, from cysteine to phenylalanine, totals 12 residues. The kept DNA is CDR3 alone, 36 bases in frame from the first base. The time point label here, explained by the study, means: about 28 days (+/-7) after the second vaccine dose. Reading the label with the study, this specimen's treatment or condition is: meningococcal conjugate vaccine given as trial control. Vaccinee samples were obtained from the UK trials COV001 and COV002, which included a single-blind randomized controlled phase 2/3 trial of AZD1222 (ChAdOx1 nCoV-19) in healthy adults. Trial participant PBMC samples were collected at day 0 and day 28 after the second dose for TCRbeta chain sequencing.

The chain is encoded by TRBV5-8 joined to TRBJ2-3, with the D gene too uncertain to name. The sample was peripheral blood, taken 28 days after the second dose of the MenACWY control vaccine. The TCR was taken from an adult who received the MenACWY meningococcal vaccine as a control. The nucleotide sequence is TGTGCCAGCAGCCCCACCACAGATACGCAGTATTTT. Protein translation: CASSPTTDTQYF.